The next 32 T cell receptor beta chains were all read from a single sample in a study of CD8 T cells in ankylosing spondylitis. From the 5' RACE reads, TCRdb called clonotypes with MiXCR, one entry per CDR3 protein. Of hundreds of thousands of distinct CDR3 sequences in the sample, roughly 20% were seen once. Sequences were obtained from blood, either unsorted or a sorted T cell fraction (not recorded which). The receptors were gathered from a male donor with ankylosing spondylitis or in good health (not recorded which).

This clonotype was detected only a few times. The chain links TRBV11-2 to TRBJ2-3; D ambiguous. Germline lookup yields CDR1 SGHAT and CDR2 FQNNGV. The CDR3 loop spans 18 amino acids. V shed 2 bases and J shed 0 bases, with 18 bases lying between them. In nucleotides, the CDR3 is TGTGCCAGCAGCTTATTTCCCGCGGCGTCGGTTAGCACAGATACGCAGTATTTT. Translating it yields CASSLFPAASVSTDTQYF.

This clonotype turned up a few times. The chain links TRBV28 to TRBJ1-2; no definite D call. This CDR3 is 12 amino acids long. Trimming shortened V by 7 bases and J by 4 bases, and 10 bases separated the two germline ends. Germline loops: CDR1 MDHEN, CDR2 SYDVKM. The CDR3 loop is CASMAQPYGYTF. In DNA form, the CDR3 reads TGTGCCAGCATGGCACAGCCCTATGGCTACACCTTC.

The CDR3, as DNA: TGCAGCGTAGCCGCCGGGACGGTCACCGGGGAGCTGTTTTTT. Translating it yields CSVAAGTVTGELFF. The chain links TRBV29-1 to TRBJ2-2; D assignment may be TRBD1 or TRBD2 (5 bases each). The germline V and J ends were trimmed by 6 bases and 4 bases, with 15 bases remaining between them. The CDR3 covers 14 residues. Germline V gene data show CDR1 as SQVTM and CDR2 as ANQGSEA.

The chain has TRBV2 and TRBJ2-2; 7 nucleotides agree with TRBD1. This CDR3 spans 18 amino acids. Looked up from germline, CDR1 is SNHLY and CDR2 is FYNNEI. V gave up 2 bases and J gave up 7 bases; unmatched junction bases: 16. The CDR3 protein is CASSEPEGTAYTNGELFF. The CDR3 bases are TGTGCCAGCAGTGAACCGGAAGGGACAGCCTATACCAACGGGGAGCTGTTTTTT. Supplemented by reference TRBV2 and TRBJ2-2, the full variable domain reads EPEVTQTPSHQVTQMGQEVILRCVPISNHLYFYWYRQILGQKVEFLVSFYNNEISEKSEIFDDQFSVERPDGSNFTLKIRSTKLEDSAMYFCASSEPEGTAYTNGELFFGEGSRLTVL.

V usage is TRBV4-1 and J usage is TRBJ2-6; D remains ambiguous. The V gene's germline CDR1 is MGHRA and CDR2 YSYEKL. Trimming removed 8 bases at V and 2 bases at J, with 10 bases between. CDR3 length equals 14 residues. CDR3 region: CASGRHPGANVLTF. In DNA, the CDR3 is TGCGCCAGCGGCCGGCACCCTGGGGCCAACGTCCTGACTTTC.

The rearrangement joins TRBV4-1 to TRBJ2-4; 7 bases are shared with TRBD1. Per germline, CDR1 MGHRA and CDR2 YSYEKL. Germline trimming cut 4 bases from V and 5 bases from J; bases unmatched to any gene: 11. This CDR3 spans 16 amino acids. DNA for the CDR3: TGCGCCAGCAGCCCGTCGACAGGGCTTCCCCAAAACATTCAGTACTTC. Residues: CASSPSTGLPQNIQYF.

This clonotype was seen a handful of times. This chain uses TRBV4-1 with TRBJ2-1; D gene unclear. With 4 bases removed from V and 2 bases from J, the gap between germline ends came to 12 bases. Germline V CDR1 and CDR2: MGHRA, YSYEKL. The CDR3 extends over 15 amino acids. The chain's CDR3 is CASSLGMGTYNEQFF. CDR3 DNA: TGCGCCAGCAGCCTAGGAATGGGGACCTACAATGAGCAGTTCTTC.

The chain is built from TRBV4-1 and TRBJ2-1; unclear D gene. Germline values: CDR1 MGHRA, CDR2 YSYEKL. Trimming shortened V by 1 base and J by 5 bases, and 9 bases separated the two germline ends. CDR3 length equals 14 residues. CDR3 DNA sequence: TGCGCCAGCAGCCAAGGTTTCCCGAACAATGAGCAGTTCTTC. Amino acids: CASSQGFPNNEQFF.

The gene calls are TRBV12-3 or TRBV12-4 and TRBJ2-7; D uncertain. Deletions cut 3 bases from V and 3 bases from J, with 12 bases between. The CDR3 spans 14 residues. The chain's CDR3 is CASSFFGSNYEQYF. The CDR3 coding sequence is TGTGCCAGCAGTTTTTTCGGCAGCAACTACGAGCAGTACTTC.

The chain carries TRBV11-1 and TRBJ2-1, with 14 bases matching TRBD2. The V and J ends lost 5 bases and 0 bases, in that order; junction bases with no gene match: 6. The CDR3 spans 18 residues. Germline V gene sequence: CDR1 SGHAT, CDR2 FQDESV (reference sequence). CDR3: CASSGLAGGHSSYNEQFF. The CDR3 DNA reads as TGTGCCAGCAGCGGACTAGCGGGGGGCCACAGCTCCTACAATGAGCAGTTCTTC.

This clonotype has at least ten counts. The J gene is TRBJ2-7, the V gene TRBV6-6; TRBD1 matches at 8 bases. After removal of 5 bases from V and 2 bases from J, the junction contained 2 bases not matched to a gene. The CDR3 has 13 amino acids. The germline gives CDR1 MNHNY, CDR2 SVGAGI (reference sequence). This CDR3 is CASSPDRAYEQYF. The CDR3 DNA reads TGTGCCAGCAGTCCGGACAGGGCCTACGAGCAGTACTTC.

This clonotype has more than one count but fewer than ten. The CDR3 loop is CARQNRDSPITHRDTQYF. The DNA for the CDR3 is TGTGCCAGACAGAACCGGGACAGCCCTATTACGCACAGGGATACGCAGTATTTT. This chain links TRBV12-3 or TRBV12-4 with TRBJ2-3, with 7 bases identical to TRBD1. V was clipped by 9 bases and J by 6 bases; unmatched bases: 24. The CDR3 is made up of 18 amino acids.

The J gene is TRBJ2-3, the V gene TRBV28; TRBD2 is a possible D gene (5 bases). V lost 7 bases and J 2 bases, leaving 16 bases between the germline ends. Germline V gene sequence: CDR1 MDHEN, CDR2 SYDVKM. This CDR3 has 15 residues. CDR3 nucleotide sequence: TGTGCCAGCATAGCCGGGGATTGGGACACAGATACGCAGTATTTT. Its protein product is CASIAGDWDTDTQYF.

This chain joins TRBV9 and TRBJ1-2; D possibly corresponds to TRBD1 (5 bases). Deletions cut 0 bases from V and 5 bases from J, with 14 bases between. CDR1 SGDLS and CDR2 YYNGEE come from the germline V gene. There are 15 residues in the CDR3. CDR3 protein: CASSVESGTVYGYTF. The CDR3 region has the DNA TGTGCCAGCAGCGTAGAGTCCGGGACGGTATATGGCTACACCTTC.

This clonotype has more than one count but fewer than ten. The chain couples TRBV11-3 to TRBJ2-7; no reliable D call. Germline assignment: CDR1 SGHNT and CDR2 YENEEA. CDR3 length: 16 amino acids. V was shortened by 0 bases and J by 2 bases, with 14 bases between the two germline ends. The CDR3 nucleotides are TGTGCCAGCAGCTTAGATCTCGGGCTAGGCGCCTACGAGCAGTACTTC. Translating it yields CASSLDLGLGAYEQYF.

This clonotype was seen only a few times. The chain carries TRBV18 and TRBJ1-1; D is unresolved. This CDR3 has 14 amino acids. V gave up 3 bases and J gave up 4 bases, with 12 bases separating them. Germline lookup yields CDR1 KGHSH and CDR2 LQKENI. The CDR3 region has the DNA TGTGCCAGCTCACCGACGGCGGTGAGCACTGAAGCTTTCTTT. As protein: CASSPTAVSTEAFF.

This sequence joins TRBV2 and TRBJ2-1; 11 positions agree with TRBD2. The CDR3 runs 17 residues. Germline values: CDR1 SNHLY, CDR2 FYNNEI. CDR3 sequence (DNA): TGTACCATCAGTTTAACCCTAGCGGGGGGTCTGCACAATGAGCAGTTCTTC. Its translation is CTISLTLAGGLHNEQFF.

This clonotype was detected a few times. The chain is built from TRBV4-1 and TRBJ1-2; D is unclear. V was pared by 1 base and J by 8 bases, with 8 bases between. Germline V gene sequence: CDR1 MGHRA, CDR2 YSYEKL. CDR3 length equals 12 residues. The CDR3, as DNA: TGCGCCAGCAGCCAAGGGGCCCGGGGCTACACCTTC. Translating it yields CASSQGARGYTF.

This chain joins TRBV4-1 and TRBJ2-2; D is undetermined. V dropped 0 bases and J dropped 6 bases, with 8 bases sitting between them. The CDR3 has 14 amino acids. Per germline, CDR1 MGHRA and CDR2 YSYEKL. In DNA form, the CDR3 reads TGCGCCAGCAGCCAAGATCCAGAATCCGGGGAGCTGTTTTTT. It encodes CASSQDPESGELFF.

Concerning this clonotype: Lacking the conserved final phenylalanine or tryptophan, this CDR3 likely reflects a read error. This rearrangement joins TRBV13 to TRBJ2-1; no definite D call. Germline lookup yields CDR1 PRHDT and CDR2 FYEKMQ (reference sequence). There are 14 residues in the CDR3. V was pared by 5 bases and J by 8 bases, with 16 bases between. The chain's CDR3 is CASSLSSEFDEQFL. CDR3 DNA sequence: TGTGCCAGCAGCCTATCAAGTGAATTCGATGAGCAGTTCTTA.

There are a few counts of this clonotype. The chain recombines TRBV7-9 with TRBJ2-7, with D perhaps assigned TRBD1 or TRBD2 (5 bases each). CDR1 is SEHNR, CDR2 FQNEAQ, per germline (reference sequence). The ends were cut back, 4 bases at V and 2 bases at J, with 15 bases in the middle. CDR3 length equals 15 residues. The CDR3 here is CASSSSGTGPYEQYF. The CDR3 coding sequence is TGTGCCAGCAGCTCCTCCGGGACGGGACCCTACGAGCAGTACTTC.

This clonotype was seen only a few times. The chain recombines TRBV18 with TRBJ2-5, with D unclear. Germline assignment: CDR1 KGHSH and CDR2 LQKENI. The V and J ends lost 2 bases and 4 bases respectively, with 14 bases between them. The CDR3 is made up of 15 amino acids. The CDR3 is CASSPYNPRPETQYF. CDR3 DNA sequence: TGTGCCAGCTCACCATACAACCCGCGCCCAGAGACCCAGTACTTC.

V usage is TRBV12-2 and J usage is TRBJ1-5. TRBV12-2 is given as a pseudogene. The CDR3 is 16 amino acids. CDR3 in amino acids: CASRLVGRAEFQPQHF. CDR3 DNA: TGTGCAAGTCGCTTAGTAGGCAGGGCTGAGTTTCAGCCCCAGCATTTT.

V and J are TRBV6-2 or TRBV6-3 and TRBJ2-7, with 7 nucleotides matching TRBD1. V was clipped by 7 bases and J by 3 bases; unmatched bases: 6. The germline CDR1 and CDR2 sequences are MNHEY and SVGEGT. CDR3 length: 13 residues. The CDR3 sequence is CASNPDRIYEQYF. The CDR3 DNA is TGTGCCAGCAATCCGGACAGGATCTACGAGCAGTACTTC.

This clonotype has at least ten counts. The rearrangement links TRBV20-1 to TRBJ2-1; 12 bases are a match to TRBD2. Germline-derived CDR1 and CDR2 are DFQATT and SNEGSKA (reference sequence). The CDR3 has 14 residues. V gave up 3 bases and J gave up 3 bases; unmatched junction bases: 0. CDR3 sequence: CSARTSGGYNEQFF. In DNA form, the CDR3 reads TGCAGTGCTAGGACTAGCGGGGGCTACAATGAGCAGTTCTTC.

This clonotype was seen a few times. The V and J genes are TRBV9 and TRBJ2-1, with TRBD2 identical over 11 bases. Germline assignment: CDR1 SGDLS and CDR2 YYNGEE. CDR3 length: 17 amino acids. J was trimmed by 0 bases and V by 4 bases; bases with no gene match: 6. CDR3 sequence: CASSPGTSGHSYNEQFF. CDR3 nucleotide sequence: TGTGCCAGCAGCCCCGGGACTAGCGGACACTCCTACAATGAGCAGTTCTTC. Based on the CDR3 plus reference TRBV9 and TRBJ2-1, the full variable domain is DSGVTQTPKHLITATGQRVTLRCSPRSGDLSVYWYQQSLDQGLQFLIQYYNGEERAKGNILERFSAQQFPDLHSELNLSSLELGDSALYFCASSPGTSGHSYNEQFFGPGTRLTVL.

The rearrangement joins TRBV12-3 or TRBV12-4 to TRBJ2-3; 7 nucleotides agree with TRBD1. After removal of 5 bases from V and 4 bases from J, the junction contained 3 bases not matched to a gene. CDR3 length: 13 amino acids. The CDR3 reads CASSTGDADTQYF. For the CDR3, the DNA is TGTGCCAGCAGTACAGGGGACGCAGATACGCAGTATTTT.

This chain links TRBV11-2 with TRBJ2-3, with D possibly being TRBD1 (5 bases). Trimming removed 2 bases at V and 6 bases at J, with 9 bases between. Germline CDR1 reads SGHAT; CDR2 reads FQNNGV. This CDR3 has 13 amino acids. The CDR3 bases are TGTGCCAGCAGCTTATACAGGACGGATACGCAGTATTTT. Protein sequence: CASSLYRTDTQYF.

The chain links TRBV2 to TRBJ2-2, with 11 positions matching TRBD2. Germline CDR1 is SNHLY and CDR2 is FYNNEI. The CDR3 loop spans 15 amino acids. After removal of 3 bases from V and 7 bases from J, the junction contained 4 bases not matched to a gene. CDR3 sequence: CASSDPSGGLGELFF. In DNA, the CDR3 is TGTGCCAGCAGTGATCCTAGCGGGGGGCTCGGGGAGCTGTTTTTT.

This clonotype was seen a few times. The CDR3 loop is CSVLWNRHNEKLFF. The CDR3, as DNA: TGCAGCGTCCTCTGGAACCGACATAATGAAAAACTGTTTTTT. The V call is TRBV29-1, the J call TRBJ1-4; no clear D gene. There are 14 residues in the CDR3. The V and J ends lost 6 bases and 4 bases respectively, with 15 bases between them. Germline CDR1 is SQVTM and CDR2 is ANQGSEA.

About this clonotype: Mismatch with germline at one junction end may stem from a read error. The chain combines TRBV7-9 with TRBJ2-5; TRBD1 might be the D (6 bases). The germline V gene encodes CDR1 SEHNR and CDR2 FQNEAQ (reference sequence). CDR3 length equals 15 residues. The CDR3 coding sequence is TGTGCCAGCATCTTAGACGAAGGGGGTGAGGAGACCCAGTACTTC. Amino acids: CASILDEGGEETQYF. The variable domain in full, with the rest retrieved from reference TRBV7-9 and TRBJ2-5, is DTGVSQNPRHKITKRGQNVTFRCDPISEHNRLYWYRQTLGQGPEFLTYFQNEAQLEKSRLLSDRFSAERPKGSFSTLEIQRTEQGDSAMYLCASILDEGGEETQYFGPGTRLLVL.

The gene calls are TRBV20-1 and TRBJ2-7; D may correspond to TRBD1 or TRBD2 (5 bases each). This CDR3 is 13 amino acids long. Germline V gene lookup returns CDR1 DFQATT and CDR2 SNEGSKA (reference sequence). The V and J ends lost 2 bases and 8 bases respectively, with 16 bases between them. The CDR3 is CSARPWDGLKQYF. As DNA, the CDR3 is TGCAGTGCTAGACCTTGGGACGGCTTAAAGCAGTACTTC.